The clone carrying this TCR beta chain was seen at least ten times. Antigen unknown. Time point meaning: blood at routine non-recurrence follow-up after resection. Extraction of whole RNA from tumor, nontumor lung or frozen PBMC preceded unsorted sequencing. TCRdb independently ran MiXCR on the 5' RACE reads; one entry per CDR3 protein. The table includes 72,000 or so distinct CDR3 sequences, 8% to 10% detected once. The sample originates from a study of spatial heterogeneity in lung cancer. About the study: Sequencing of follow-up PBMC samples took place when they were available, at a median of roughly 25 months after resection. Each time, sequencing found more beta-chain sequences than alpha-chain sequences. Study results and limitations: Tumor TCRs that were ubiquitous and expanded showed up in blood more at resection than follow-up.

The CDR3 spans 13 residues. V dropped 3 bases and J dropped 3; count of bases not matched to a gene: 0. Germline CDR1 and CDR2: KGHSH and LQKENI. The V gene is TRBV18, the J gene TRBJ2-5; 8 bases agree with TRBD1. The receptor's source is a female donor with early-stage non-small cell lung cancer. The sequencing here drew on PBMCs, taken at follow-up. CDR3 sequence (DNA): TGTGCCAGCTCACCGGACAGGGAAGAGACCCAGTACTTC. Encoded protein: CASSPDREETQYF. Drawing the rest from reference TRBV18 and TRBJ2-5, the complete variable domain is NAGVMQNPRHLVRRRGQEARLRCSPMKGHSHVYWYRQLPEEGLKFMVYLQKENIIDESGMPKERFSAEFPKEGPSILRIQQVVRGDSAAYFCASSPDREETQYFGPGTRLLVL.